The present TCR beta chain was sequenced within a study of CXCR3-negative and CXCR3-positive naive CD8 T cells. Study-level background: Roughly 140 million TRB reads in total, about 1.5 +/- 0.3 million per library.

Germline values: CDR1 LNHDA, CDR2 SQIVND (reference sequence). The CDR3 has 14 amino acids. With respect to this clonotype: The antigen remains undetermined.

General observations from the study: CXCR3-negative naive cells had less hydrophobic TRB CDR3s than did CXCR3-positive naive cells. Memory, not naive, CXCR3-negative and CXCR3-positive cells differed in TRBV-TRBJ usage.

All TRB cDNA libraries came from 5' RACE performed with UMI labels. TCRdb re-called the 5' RACE reads and gives one entry per CDR3 protein, without DNA. This sample's clone table lists some 140,000 distinct CDR3 sequences. The chain is built from TRBV19 and TRBJ2-5; the D call of TRBD1 rests on TCRdb alone, since no DNA is present to check it. Source material: naive CXCR3+ CD8+ T cells from blood. The subset denotes: CD45RO-CCR7+CD27+CD95- naive CD8+ T cells expressing CXCR3 (TNR3+). The source is a human donor in good health. Some clones in this sample may be carry-over from other donors' samples. The CDR3 is CASSIATEEETQYF.